This T cell receptor beta chain was captured by sequencing in a study of cytomegalovirus exposure and HLA in healthy donors (dated by TCRdb to about 2017). In the study overall: An earlier analysis of some 620 of the donors reported 276 Gb of sequence data and some 110 million unique TCR beta sequences obtained from some 170 million T cells. About 280 gigabases of sequencing data and around 87 million unique TCR sequences were included in an early release covering roughly 600 HLA-typed donors. Of the 300 to 450 genotyped donors, roughly 76% were placed in the genetic ancestry cluster associated with self-reported Caucasian donors. The aim of the study was to test whether cataloging public T cell receptors could identify signatures of past pathogen exposure. Using immunosequencing, the study profiled T cell repertoires from approximately 700 subjects and related those repertoires to cytomegalovirus serostatus. Besides the first cohort of approximately 670 subjects, a separate validation cohort made up of around 120 different subjects was used. To predict cytomegalovirus infection status, the study combined high-throughput TCR immunosequencing, statistical association of individual TCRs with disease status, and machine learning. To study patterns of TCR occurrence, a later analysis re-analyzed previously published TCR beta repertoires from hundreds of donors and added high-resolution HLA genotyping. In the later analysis, no new phenotypic data were used to find candidate immune exposures; instead, reliance was placed on TCR beta sequences and their occurrence across donors. In an earlier analysis of roughly 600 of the donors, high-throughput TCR beta sequencing was used to judge whether each TCR beta V gene segment behaved as functional or pseudogenic. Donor age, sex, ethnicity and CMV serostatus were compiled together with the repertoire data. A later genetic analysis used genome-wide SNP genotypes for about three fifths of the 666 donors, treating that subset as a discovery cohort. Every discovery cohort repertoire had been produced on one sequencing platform. Both class I and class II loci were covered by HLA typing, at four-digit resolution. Typing coverage differed by locus: A, B, C, DRB1 and DQB1 were typed in roughly 620-630 donors, DQA1 in about 560, DPA1 in approximately 610, and DPB1 in roughly 450. Because of strong linkage in the cohort, roughly five DR-DQ haplotypes were treated as single units for association and clustering. Among 398 genotyped donors of the cohort, an average of around 240,000 unique TCR beta nucleotide sequences were sequenced per donor, 15% to 20% of them non-productive.

From the cysteine up to the phenylalanine, the CDR3 has a length of 13 residues. Only the CDR3 portion is preserved as DNA: 39 bases, with reading frame beginning at the first base. V loses 4 bases of germline sequence and J loses 6 bases, and the interval between the two ends is 13 bases. CDR1 MNHEY and CDR2 SVGAGI are derived from the germline V gene. What the authors observed across the whole study: In a later analysis, HLA-associated TCR beta chains were found to be more clonally expanded and to have lower generation probabilities than equally common non-associated chains. In an earlier analysis of around 600 of the donors, most TCR beta V segments appeared in productive rearrangements about 90% or about 30% of the time, broadly matching IMGT annotations. Because the 87-base-pair reads could not distinguish some IMGT-functional V segments, including TRBV6-2 and TRBV6-3, those segments were excluded. When HLA alleles, especially DR and DQ, strongly co-occurred, attributing TCR associations to individual alleles was difficult. A cluster of highly shared sequence variants was judged likely to represent a technical artifact of the sequencing pipeline. This cohort had only TCR beta chains sequenced, and the lack of alpha or paired-chain data limited which features could be detected. The authors suggested that the approach could potentially be generalized to other disease states and immunological phenotypes. The study gave a list of under 200 TCR beta chains associated with cytomegalovirus. In a later genetic analysis, fewer N-insertions in productive TCRs were reported among donors in an Asian-associated ancestry cluster than the 666-donor mean. Approximately 18 rarely observed V segments, including chromosome 9 orphons, were excluded from the earlier analysis of approximately 500 of the donors because counts were too low. In a later analysis, the rate of TCR association differed among HLA loci, with DRB1 alleles having the most associated TCRs and HLA-C alleles having the fewest. Specific HLA alleles were associated with roughly 17,000 TCR beta sequences at a false discovery rate of 0.05 in a later analysis. Because HLA typing was missing for some donors at each locus, association tests included only the typed subset. Linkage disequilibrium might explain the correlated functional status among segregating V segments, but an unknown experimental factor could not be ruled out. A few of the identified cytomegalovirus-associated TCR beta chains were confirmed in vitro to be specific for cytomegalovirus antigens. V-gene and J-gene trimming of TCR beta chains was associated with a missense DCLRE1C variant in a later genetic analysis, and the association was replicated in an independent cohort. A further reported finding was that TCR beta sequences accurately predicted the HLA-A and HLA-B alleles for most subjects in the first cohort. Cytomegalovirus status was reported to be diagnosed by the classifier with high specificity and sensitivity in both the original and validation cohorts. In a later analysis, several top co-occurrence clusters were reported to appear linked to parvovirus B19, influenza, CMV and Epstein-Barr virus. Sequencing depth was assumed to be roughly uniform across donors in the presence/absence analyses, though that assumption may not hold. While some public TCRs were present in many individuals, most TCR sequences turned up only very rarely across donors. CMV serostatus was the only immune exposure information available for the cohort. According to a later analysis, most CMV-associated TCR beta chains appeared to be HLA-restricted, and the HLA associations seemed to be driven largely by CMV exposure.

Preparation of the library involved the immunoSEQ multiplex PCR assay. A mixture of 60 forward primers for TCR Vbeta segments and 13 reverse primers for TCR Jbeta segments was used in the multiplex PCR. The CDR3 region of rearranged TCR beta genes was amplified from genomic DNA by a multiplex PCR assay. The amplified TCR beta libraries were sequenced on the Illumina HiSeq System as 87-base-pair reads. Per the authors' processing: A later analysis counted about 80 million unique TCR beta chains across the 690 or so repertoires, and roughly 11 million of these chains were shared by at least two donors. A nearest-neighbor algorithm error-corrected the raw reads and collapsed the reads into unique sequences, merging closely related sequences to remove PCR and sequencing errors. CDR3 sequences were aligned to IMGT reference sequences to assign V, D and J gene segments. For a sequence to be retained, a match of at least six nucleotides to both a V gene segment and a J gene segment was required. A rearrangement counted as productive if the CDR3 had no stop codons and remained in frame with V and J, and every other rearrangement counted as non-productive. Following IMGT convention, CDR3 was defined as the stretch from the second conserved V-encoded cysteine to the conserved J-encoded phenylalanine. Sequences without an unambiguous match to a single V gene segment were excluded from the earlier analysis of a few hundred of the donors. An earlier analysis of several hundred of the donors called V segments functional above 56.7% productive rearrangements and segregating when the between-donor standard deviation exceeded 5%. A statistical classification framework was built to diagnose cytomegalovirus status from the catalog of TCR beta chain sequences. V and J gene assignment, in a later analysis, came from comparing TCR nucleotide sequences with IMGT/GENE-DB human TR gene sequences. The TCRdist pipeline was used in a later analysis to assign CDR3 sequences and most-parsimonious VDJ recombination scenarios. In a later analysis, each TCR beta chain was defined by its CDR3 amino acid sequence together with its V-gene family, and reads lacking a unique V-gene family were excluded. To address suspected cross-contamination and a sequencing artifact, a later analysis removed 550 to 750 highly shared, low-generation-probability nucleotide sequences. In a later analysis, a clonal expansion index for each public chain was calculated from normalized within-repertoire ranks of inferred template counts. In a later analysis, generation probabilities were computed with a VDJ recombination model fitted to out-of-frame rearrangements, and the resulting probabilities were checked against IGoR. In a later analysis, hypergeometric tests were used to score TCR-TCR, TCR-HLA and TCR-CMV co-occurrence, with a repertoire-size bias correction applied to TCR pairs. In a later analysis, false discovery rates were estimated by permuting HLA or CMV assignments 20 times. In a later analysis, co-occurring TCRs were grouped using DBSCAN, and TCRdist sequence similarity was added for clustering within HLA-allele-positive subsets. Repertoires with fewer than 30,000 or more than 120,000 public chains, plus five repertoires with anomalous nucleotide sharing, were excluded from co-occurrence clustering. In its TCRdb copy, this immuneACCESS table keeps in-frame sequences only and misses some clones. Where compared with another copy, unresolved V genes explain less than half of these, and the others have no known cause. Clone size and V and J calls were adopted from that table, with D and trimming inferred from the DNA. This sample is represented by about 94,000 clones; over 50% of them were singletons. Of the sample, 3.5% to 4.5% falls within the top ten clones.

This clone occurred a few times. The antigen it recognizes is unknown. No much larger clonotype is one base removed from it; base qualities were not supplied. The cohort comprised under 700 healthy bone marrow donors. All cohort members were sampled while nominally healthy, although unrecorded immune exposures were likely present. The donor was CMV seronegative and was included in the group of a few hundred seronegative cohort members. A peripheral blood sample was collected from each donor, and TCR beta sequencing was performed on peripheral blood mononuclear cells. Genomic DNA extraction from the blood cell samples was performed with the Qiagen DNeasy Blood Extraction Kit.

The clonotype comes from a man aged 25 to 45 in good health and CMV-seronegative. Rearrangement joined TRBV6-5 to TRBJ2-7; matching of 5 bases hints at TRBD2 as the D gene. The sample taken for sequencing was PBMCs. The CDR3 amino acid sequence is: CASSFEGGFEQYF. The nucleotide sequence is TGTGCCAGCAGTTTTGAAGGCGGGTTCGAGCAGTACTTC.